This T cell receptor (beta chain) is from a study of post-analysis software for immune sequencing data. Concerning this clonotype itself: Antigen: not known.

Study findings and constraints: Versus controls, multiple sclerosis patients showed significantly lower diversity (normalized Chao1). Elevated frequency relative to controls characterized four or five TRBV segments in patients, TRBV5-6, TRBV5-1 and TRBV20-1 among them. Strong same-batch co-clustering of samples appeared with F measure clustering.

V was clipped by 2 bases and J by 5 bases, with 8 bases between them. CDR3 length equals 12 residues. The germline V gene encodes CDR1 SGHRS and CDR2 YFSETQ. The TCR beta cDNA libraries contained unique molecular identifiers. TCRdb re-called the PCR reads with MiXCR, one entry per CDR3 protein. The sample includes 550,000 to 700,000 distinct CDR3 sequences, 44% of them seen just once. The genes are TRBV5-1 and TRBJ2-7; no clear D gene. This clonotype was sampled from a girl aged 5-17 years with multiple sclerosis. The sequenced sample was blood. The CDR3 DNA reads as TGCGCCAGCAGCTTAAACACTAACGAGCAGTACTTC. As protein: CASSLNTNEQYF. The full variable domain, rest sourced from reference TRBV5-1 and TRBJ2-7, is KAGVTQTPRYLIKTRGQQVTLSCSPISGHRSVSWYQQTPGQGLQFLFEYFSETQRNKGNFPGRFSGRQFSNSRSEMNVSTLELGDSALYLCASSLNTNEQYFGPGTRLTVT.